The present T cell receptor (beta chain) was sequenced within a study of vaccination and CD4 T cells after COVID-19. In regard to this clonotype: Antigen: not known.

Sequencing of DNA taken from cultured CD4+ T cells relied on the Oncomine TCR Beta short-read assay. The source of extracted genomic DNA was cultured CD4+ T cells. TCRdb re-called the PCR reads through MiXCR, storing one row per CDR3 protein. Of about 10,000 distinct CDR3 sequences listed, about a third are singletons. Germline values: CDR1 MNHNS, CDR2 SASEGT. The CDR3 covers 13 residues. The ends were cut back, 3 bases at V and 6 bases at J, with 11 bases in the middle. Stated treatment: roughly nine-day PBMC culture with coronavirus spike peptide pools or control peptides (ViraFEST assay). The unexposed donor gave CD4+ T cells before the COVID-19 pandemic (2011-2018).

This receptor was taken from a human donor in good health. The specimen was CD4+ T cells from blood, cultured in vitro. The chain carries TRBV6-1 and TRBJ1-1, with D uncertain. In DNA, the CDR3 is TGTGCCAGCAGTGATTCACTGCTCGCTGAAGCTTTCTTT. Amino acid sequence: CASSDSLLAEAFF.